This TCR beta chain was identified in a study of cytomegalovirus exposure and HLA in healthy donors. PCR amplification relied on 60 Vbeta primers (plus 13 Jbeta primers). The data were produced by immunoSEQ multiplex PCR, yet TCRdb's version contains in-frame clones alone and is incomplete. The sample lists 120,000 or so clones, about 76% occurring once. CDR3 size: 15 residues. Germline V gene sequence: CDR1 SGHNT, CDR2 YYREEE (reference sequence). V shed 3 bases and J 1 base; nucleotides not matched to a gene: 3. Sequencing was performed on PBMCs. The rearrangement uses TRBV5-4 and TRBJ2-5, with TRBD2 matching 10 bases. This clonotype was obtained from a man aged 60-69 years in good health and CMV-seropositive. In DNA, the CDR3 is TGTGCCAGCAGCTCCGGACTAGCGGTCCAAGAGACCCAGTACTTC. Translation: CASSSGLAVQETQYF.